The 6 T cell receptor beta chains reported below all come from one sample, sequenced in a study of cytomegalovirus exposure and HLA in healthy donors. Primers included in the PCR were 60 Vbeta and 13 Jbeta primers. Clones were sequenced by immunoSEQ multiplex PCR, and TCRdb holds only the in-frame ones, with some missing. The table shows about 120,000 clones, with 70% to 75% occurring only once. Material for sequencing was PBMCs. The receptors come from a woman younger than 35 in good health and CMV-seronegative.

CDR3 region: CASSDSGGVTQYF. The CDR3 DNA reads as TGTGCCAGCAGTGACTCGGGAGGGGTGACGCAGTATTTT. The chain recombines TRBV2 with TRBJ2-3, with 8 bases fitting TRBD2. Trimming removed 3 bases from V and 9 bases from J; junction bases left unmatched: 5. Looked up from germline, CDR1 is SNHLY and CDR2 is FYNNEI. The CDR3 totals 13 residues.

This chain links TRBV7-9 with TRBJ1-1, with D tentatively TRBD1 (5 bases). The germline CDR1 and CDR2 sequences are SEHNR and FQNEAQ (reference sequence). The CDR3 covers 13 residues. V gave up 5 bases and J gave up 1 base, with 8 bases separating them. DNA of the CDR3: TGTGCCAGCAGCCGCGACAGGAACACTGAAGCTTTCTTT. Protein sequence: CASSRDRNTEAFF.

CDR3 region: CASSLSGTGVYEQYF. CDR3 DNA sequence: TGTGCCAGCAGTTTATCCGGGACAGGGGTCTACGAGCAGTACTTC. The chain recombines TRBV27 with TRBJ2-7, with 10 bases lining up with TRBD1. Germline V gene sequence: CDR1 MNHEY, CDR2 SMNVEV (reference sequence). The ends lost 0 bases at V and 3 bases at J; junction bases unmatched: 2. The CDR3 has 15 amino acids.

CDR3 amino acids: CASSLAGHLPMNTEAFF. CDR3 bases: TGTGCCAGCAGCTTAGCGGGACACCTCCCCATGAACACTGAAGCTTTCTTT. The J gene is TRBJ1-1, the V gene TRBV7-2; a possible D gene is TRBD1 (6 bases). Germline V CDR1 and CDR2: SGHTA, FQGNSA. CDR3 length: 17 residues. The ends were cut back, 0 bases at V and 0 bases at J, with 14 bases in the middle.

The rearrangement links TRBV2 to TRBJ2-5; perhaps TRBD2 as D (6 bases). V lost 0 bases to trimming and J lost 2 bases, with 7 bases between them. Germline V CDR1 and CDR2: SNHLY, FYNNEI. This CDR3 has 14 residues. DNA for the CDR3: TGTGCCAGCAGTGAAGCGGGGACTCAAGAGACCCAGTACTTC. It yields the protein CASSEAGTQETQYF.

This chain joins TRBV29-1 and TRBJ1-1; unclear D gene. CDR3 length: 11 amino acids. Deletions cut 7 bases from V and 1 base from J, with 7 bases between. Germline CDR1 is SQVTM and CDR2 is ANQGSEA. The CDR3 sequence is CSAHGNTEAFF. The CDR3 DNA reads as TGCAGCGCCCACGGGAACACTGAAGCTTTCTTT.